Sequencing of this T cell receptor beta chain was carried out in a study of response to subunit inactivated influenza vaccine. Study outcomes and limitations: T cells newly recruited by each seasonal influenza vaccination are few, the authors suggested.

This clonotype was seen ten or more times. Its antigen is currently unknown. Via MiXCR, TCRdb re-called the RT-PCR reads, giving one row per CDR3 protein. Altogether 800,000 to 1,000,000 distinct CDR3 sequences are present, around 20% being singletons, with the ten largest covering around 9.6%. Sequenced here: PBMCs from blood, sampled roughly 5 days after vaccination. The sequence came from a man aged 45-65 years who received an inactivated influenza vaccine.

The CDR3 DNA is TGCAGCGCCGGGGACAGAACCACCTCCTACAATGAGCAGTTCTTC. Translation gives CSAGDRTTSYNEQFF. The gene calls are TRBV29-1 and TRBJ2-1, with 7 nucleotides matching TRBD1. J gave up 0 bases and V 7 bases, and 9 bases lay outside the gene matches. The germline gives CDR1 SQVTM, CDR2 ANQGSEA. The CDR3 length is 15 residues.